Following are 5 T cell receptor beta chains from one sample sequenced in a study of cytomegalovirus exposure and HLA in healthy donors. The PCR contained 60 Vbeta and 13 Jbeta primers. Sequenced by immunoSEQ multiplex PCR; TCRdb stores in-frame clones only, minus some. In the table there are some 170,000 clones, over 65% of which are singletons. What was sequenced was PBMCs. The origin of the receptors is a woman aged 60-75 years in good health and CMV-seropositive.

This clone was counted a few times. The chain links TRBV28 to TRBJ1-3; no clear D gene. Germline V CDR1 and CDR2: MDHEN, SYDVKM. CDR3 size: 12 residues. The V end lost 3 bases, the J end lost 4 bases, and 4 bases lay between the germline ends. As DNA, the CDR3 is TGTGCCAGCAGTTTTCAGGGAAACACCATATATTTT. This translates into CASSFQGNTIYF.

This chain links TRBV9 with TRBJ1-3; the D gene is possibly TRBD1 (5 bases). Germline CDR1 SGDLS, CDR2 YYNGEE. This CDR3 has 16 amino acids. Trimming pared 4 bases from V and 0 bases from J, leaving 14 bases between. DNA of the CDR3: TGTGCCAGCAGCCCGGACACCCGAGCCTCTGGAAACACCATATATTTT. This gives the protein CASSPDTRASGNTIYF.

The rearrangement uses TRBV2 and TRBJ2-3, with 7 positions matching TRBD1. CDR1 is SNHLY and CDR2 is FYNNEI in the germline V gene. The CDR3 extends over 16 amino acids. The V segment lost 5 bases and the J segment 8 bases; nucleotides outside the gene matches: 16. CDR3 protein: CASSQTKTGAAGTQYF. The CDR3 DNA reads as TGTGCCAGCAGTCAAACCAAAACAGGGGCCGCGGGTACGCAGTATTTT.

The chain couples TRBV7-2 to TRBJ2-5, with 10 bases that match TRBD2. Germline V gene data show CDR1 as SGHTA and CDR2 as FQGNSA. The CDR3 is 15 amino acids. J lost 5 bases, V lost 2 bases, and 5 bases had no gene match. CDR3 coding DNA: TGTGCCAGCAGCTTACAAGCGGGAGGGCGGGAGACCCAGTACTTC. It yields the protein CASSLQAGGRETQYF.

V and J are TRBV30 and TRBJ1-4, with D uncertain. The CDR3 has 13 amino acids. Trimming pared 2 bases from V and 11 bases from J, leaving 15 bases between. Germline lookup yields CDR1 GTSNPN and CDR2 SVGIG (reference sequence). CDR3 bases: TGTGCCTGGAGTCCTTCTTTCGACGGGAAACTGTTTTTT. This gives the protein CAWSPSFDGKLFF. Variable domain in full (rest from reference TRBV30 and TRBJ1-4): SQTIHQWPATLVQPVGSPLSLECTVEGTSNPNLYWYRQAAGRGLQLLFYSVGIGQISSEVPQNLSASRPQDRQFILSSKKLLLSDSGFYLCAWSPSFDGKLFFGSGTQLSVL.